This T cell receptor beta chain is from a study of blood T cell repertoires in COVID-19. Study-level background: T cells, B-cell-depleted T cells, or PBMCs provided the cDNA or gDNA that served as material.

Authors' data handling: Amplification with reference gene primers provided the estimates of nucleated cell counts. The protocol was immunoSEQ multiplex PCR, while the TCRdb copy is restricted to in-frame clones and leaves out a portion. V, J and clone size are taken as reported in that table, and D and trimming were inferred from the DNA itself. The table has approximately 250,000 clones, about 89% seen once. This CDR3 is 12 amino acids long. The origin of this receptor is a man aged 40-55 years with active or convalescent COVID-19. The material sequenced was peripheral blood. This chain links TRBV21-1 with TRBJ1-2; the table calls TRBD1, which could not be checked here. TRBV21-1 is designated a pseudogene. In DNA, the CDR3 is TGTGCCACCAAAGATCTCAGGGGTAGCTACACCTTC. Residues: CATKDLRGSYTF.